This TCR beta chain was identified in a study of cytotoxic CD8 clonotypes in ibrutinib-treated CLL. Study details: Within the patient group, 11 were relapsed/refractory and over 14 treatment-naive, and 17 to 18 were IGHV unmutated.

This clone was recorded a few times. Investigators sought sequencing depths of between 1 in 200,000 and 1 in 1 million T cells. The assay was immunoSEQ multiplex PCR, and TCRdb's table has in-frame clones only and misses some. Of 150,000 to 250,000 clones in the sample, approximately 72% were seen once. CDR1 MNHEY and CDR2 SMNVEV come from the germline V gene (reference sequence). Trimming removed 4 bases from V and 4 bases from J; junction bases left unmatched: 3. The CDR3 runs 13 residues. The receptor was isolated from a human donor with chronic lymphocytic leukemia. The sample consisted of PBMCs, taken after 24 months of ibrutinib treatment. The V and J genes are TRBV27 and TRBJ2-7; the match to TRBD2 covers 8 bases. The CDR3 coding sequence is TGTGCCAGCAGTTCGGGACTAGTTTACGAGCAGTACTTC. Translation: CASSSGLVYEQYF.